This T cell receptor beta chain was observed in a study of neurological immune-mediated disorders. Overall study findings and caveats: No CDR3 amino acid sequences were shared by expanded clones across subjects, suggesting private repertoires in all groups. Healthy controls had more TCR clonal expansion than multiple sclerosis, which showed the least, whereas HTLV-1-associated myelopathy showed the most.

The cDNA was synthesized by 5'RACE incorporating 10-nucleotide random UMIs. TCRdb redid the calling of the 5' RACE reads with MiXCR, one entry per CDR3 protein. The sample shows over 50,000 distinct CDR3 sequences, around 5% of them seen only once. This clonotype appeared many times. Its antigen is as yet unknown. 2 million unsorted PBMCs were stored in RNAlater at -80 °C before RNA extraction. Germline lookup yields CDR1 DFQATT and CDR2 SNEGSKA (reference sequence). The CDR3 length is 11 residues. The V end lost 5 bases, the J end lost 7 bases, and 9 bases lay between the germline ends. The sample comprised PBMCs. The rearrangement joins TRBV20-1 to TRBJ2-1; a weak D match, TRBD1 (5 bases). This receptor was identified in a human donor with multiple sclerosis. The donor label of this sample is uncertain. The CDR3 spells CSAQDSNEQFF. The CDR3, as DNA: TGCAGTGCTCAAGACAGTAATGAGCAGTTCTTC.